One sample yielded the 10 T cell receptor beta chains listed below, sequenced in a study of blood T cells in healthy people across ages. Alongside a J-beta primer mix, a sample-barcoded 5' primer served in a second PCR lasting about 7 to 11 cycles. TCRdb re-called the 5' RACE reads with MiXCR, one entry per CDR3 protein. The data show around 1,500,000 distinct CDR3 sequences, roughly 28% seen once. The material sequenced was blood. These receptors all come from a woman in her twenties or thirties in good health.

A remark on this clonotype: With a much larger clone just one base away, this may be a read error. J is TRBJ1-1 and V is TRBV4-3, with 8 bases aligning to TRBD1. Germline CDR1 and CDR2: LGHNA and YSLEER. The CDR3 has 14 residues. CDR3 in amino acids: CANSQRDRGTEAFF. Here the CDR3 DNA reads TGCGCCAACAGCCAACGAGACAGGGGCACTGAAGCTTTCTTT.

About this clonotype: A much larger clone lies a single base off, so this may be a read error. V and J are TRBV10-3 and TRBJ2-4; 11 bases are shared with TRBD2. V dropped 4 bases and J dropped 13; count of bases not matched to a gene: 15. The CDR3 is 16 amino acids. Germline loops: CDR1 ENHRY, CDR2 SYGVKD. The chain's CDR3 is CAISATSGAGGRGQYF. CDR3 sequence (DNA): TGTGCCATCAGTGCGACTAGCGGGGCCGGCGGCAGGGGGCAGTACTTC.

This clonotype came up a few times. This rearrangement joins TRBV5-5 to TRBJ2-3, with TRBD2 matching over 12 bases. Germline V gene sequence: CDR1 SGHKS, CDR2 YYEKEE (reference sequence). This CDR3 has 17 residues. J lost 3 bases, V lost 0 bases, and 5 bases had no gene match. The CDR3 DNA sequence: TGTGCCAGCAGCTTGGAACTAGCGGGGGGCACGACAGATACGCAGTATTTT. This encodes CASSLELAGGTTDTQYF.

V is TRBV12-3 or TRBV12-4 and J is TRBJ1-5; perhaps TRBD1 as D (5 bases). This CDR3 contains 14 residues. The germline V and J ends were trimmed by 8 bases and 1 base, with 12 bases remaining between them. DNA for the CDR3: TGTGCCAGCTCTCAGGGTATGAGCAATCAGCCCCAGCATTTT. This codes for CASSQGMSNQPQHF.

There are many counts of this clonotype. CDR3 bases: TGCGCCAGCAGCCAAGATCAGGGACAGGGGGTCGACGAGCAGTACTTC. Amino acid sequence: CASSQDQGQGVDEQYF. The genes are TRBV4-1 and TRBJ2-7; 11 bases match TRBD1. The CDR3 is 16 amino acids. V gave up 0 bases and J gave up 5 bases; unmatched junction bases: 6. Germline V CDR1 and CDR2: MGHRA, YSYEKL.

This clonotype was seen a handful of times. This chain connects TRBV5-1 to TRBJ2-3, with 9 positions matching TRBD1. Trimming removed 4 bases from V and 3 bases from J; junction bases left unmatched: 6. Per germline, CDR1 SGHRS and CDR2 YFSETQ. The CDR3 loop spans 15 amino acids. CDR3: CASSGVQGATDTQYF. For the CDR3, the DNA is TGCGCCAGCAGCGGGGTACAGGGGGCGACAGATACGCAGTATTTT.

The chain couples TRBV2 to TRBJ2-3; 7 bases are a match to TRBD1. V was pared by 7 bases and J by 4 bases, with 5 bases of the junction left unmatched. In germline, CDR1 is SNHLY, CDR2 FYNNEI. The CDR3 consists of 13 residues. The CDR3 spells CASNRGGSDTQYF. The CDR3 DNA sequence: TGTGCCAGCAATCGAGGGGGCTCAGATACGCAGTATTTT.

As for this clonotype: Germline and junction disagree at one end, which may indicate a read error. The chain links TRBV20-1 to TRBJ2-1; D not resolved. Looked up from germline, CDR1 is DFQATT and CDR2 is SNEGSKA (reference sequence). The CDR3 covers 14 residues. The CDR3 region has the DNA TGCAGTGCTCCTCCATCGGGCAAGCTCAATAAGCAGTTCTTC. This translates into CSAPPSGKLNKQFF.

The chain combines TRBV25-1 with TRBJ2-5; no reliable D call. CDR3 length equals 15 residues. V was shortened by 3 bases and J by 4 bases, with 15 bases between the two germline ends. CDR1 and CDR2 (germline): MGHDK, SYGVNS. DNA for the CDR3: TGTGCCAGCAGTGACTCCAAGTTTGCCCGAGAGACCCAGTACTTC. Protein: CASSDSKFARETQYF. Together with reference TRBV25-1 and TRBJ2-5, the CDR3 gives the full variable domain: EADIYQTPRYLVIGTGKKITLECSQTMGHDKMYWYQQDPGMELHLIHYSYGVNSTEKGDLSSESTVSRIRTEHFPLTLESARPSHTSQYLCASSDSKFARETQYFGPGTRLLVL.

The V and J genes are TRBV7-9 and TRBJ2-3; D is unclear. Trimming pared 5 bases from V and 6 bases from J, leaving 9 bases between. This CDR3 is built from 12 residues. In germline, CDR1 is SEHNR, CDR2 FQNEAQ (reference sequence). The chain's CDR3 is CASSRFLDTQYF. The CDR3 nucleotides are TGTGCCAGCAGCCGATTTCTGGATACGCAGTATTTT.